Sequencing of this T cell receptor (beta chain) was carried out in a study of blood T cell repertoires in COVID-19. Assay: immunoSEQ multiplex PCR; the TCRdb copy retains only in-frame clones and omits some. The sample records about 62,000 clones, 85% to 90% being singletons. This CDR3 spans 15 amino acids. V was pared by 7 bases and J by 4 bases, with 8 bases of the junction left unmatched. The germline V gene has CDR1 WSHSY and CDR2 SAAADI. Material for sequencing was peripheral blood. This clonotype was obtained from a woman in her sixties or seventies with COVID-19, enrolled during active disease. This chain joins TRBV10-2 and TRBJ2-3; TRBD1 matches 10 bases. The DNA of the CDR3 is TGCGCCAGCACCCGGGACAGGGGTCCGGCAGATACGCAGTATTTT. Protein product: CASTRDRGPADTQYF.